The rows below give T cell receptor beta chains drawn from one sample of a study of identical twins. TCRdb fed the 5' RACE reads into MiXCR, producing one record per CDR3 protein. The table has 500,000 to 650,000 distinct CDR3 sequences, approximately 20% seen once; the top ten hold about 0.48%. Another study also made use of these data, one on yellow fever vaccine responses in identical twins.

The sequenced material came from CD4+ T cells sorted from blood. The receptor source for this set is a woman under 30 in good health. The CDR3 runs from the conserved cysteine through the conserved F or W. D genes are given only for firm matches. The size of a clone is reported for some rows only, either as once, few or many, or as a class for expanded clones.

CDR3nt	CDR3aa	d_gene	abundance	v_gene	j_gene
TGTGCCAGCAAGGTGGACACTGAAGCTTTCTTT	CASKVDTEAFF	-	few	TRBV12-3/TRBV12-4	TRBJ1-1
TGCAGTGCCCCGCCGAGCGGGCGCACTAGCACAGATACGCAGTATTTT	CSAPPSGRTSTDTQYF	-	-	TRBV20-1	TRBJ2-3
TGTGCCAGCACGGGGGGACAGGCCGGGAGCGGCTACACCTTC	CASTGGQAGSGYTF	TRBD1	-	TRBV28	TRBJ1-2
TGTGCCAGCAGTGGGAACACCGGGGGCCAAGAGACCCAGTACTTC	CASSGNTGGQETQYF	-	-	TRBV2	TRBJ2-5
TGTGCCAGCAGTTACTCGTCGGGGGGCTGGGACATTCAGTACTTC	CASSYSSGGWDIQYF	-	-	TRBV6-5	TRBJ2-4
TGCGCCAGCAGCTTGTTAGGACAGGGCCTCTACGAGCAGTACTTC	CASSLLGQGLYEQYF	TRBD1	few	TRBV5-1	TRBJ2-7
TGCAGCGTCCCCAAGGGAACCTCCTACAATGAGCAGTTCTTC	CSVPKGTSYNEQFF	-	few	TRBV29-1	TRBJ2-1
TGTGCCAGCAGCTGGTCGCGGCGCGGGGTGGGGTCGGGAGATACGCAGTATTTT	CASSWSRRGVGSGDTQYF	-	-	TRBV5-5	TRBJ2-3
TGTGCCGGGGGGGACAGTGCGCGAACAGATACGCAGTATTTT	CAGGDSARTDTQYF	-	-	TRBV2	TRBJ2-3
TGTGCCAGCAACAGCGTCAGGGGCTACAATGAGCAGTTCTTC	CASNSVRGYNEQFF	-	-	TRBV2	TRBJ2-1
TGTGCCAGCAGACCGACAGCGTCCAATGAGCAGTTCTTC	CASRPTASNEQFF	-	-	TRBV12-3/TRBV12-4	TRBJ2-1
TGTGCCAGCAGACCCGCTCCGGGAACATCCTACAATGAGCAGTTCTTC	CASRPAPGTSYNEQFF	-	-	TRBV28	TRBJ2-1
TGTGCCAGCAGCTTTCCTGGGACGCTAAGGGAAAAACTGTTTTTT	CASSFPGTLREKLFF	-	-	TRBV7-9	TRBJ1-4